A selection of T cell receptor beta chains follows, all from one sample in a study of cytomegalovirus exposure and HLA in healthy donors. Assay: immunoSEQ multiplex PCR; the TCRdb copy retains only in-frame clones and omits some. The table has about 180,000 clones, around 84% seen once. The sample was PBMCs. The receptors originated from a boy younger than 10 in good health and CMV-seronegative. Both conserved end residues are part of each CDR3. Each record gives: V gene, D gene, J gene, clone size, CDR3 DNA, CDR3 protein. A D gene is named only where the DNA matches it firmly. Part of the rows lack a size; the others show once, few, many or a class for expanded clones.

V: TRBV29-1
D: -
J: TRBJ1-1
size: -
DNA: TGCAGCGTTGAAGTCTGGCAGTCCCAAGGAGGCACTGAAGCTTTCTTT
CDR3: CSVEVWQSQGGTEAFF

V: TRBV29-1
D: -
J: TRBJ2-7
size: -
DNA: TGCAGCGTTGAAGTGGGGGCTGGCGAGCAGTACTTC
CDR3: CSVEVGAGEQYF

V: TRBV18
D: -
J: TRBJ2-1
size: once
DNA: TGTGCCAGCTCACCATCGGCACAGAACAATGAGCAGTTCTTC
CDR3: CASSPSAQNNEQFF

V: TRBV15
D: -
J: TRBJ1-6
size: once
DNA: TGTGCCACCAGCAGAGATCGGTTGGCGGGCTATAATTCACCCCTCCACTTT
CDR3: CATSRDRLAGYNSPLHF

V: TRBV19
D: -
J: TRBJ1-2
size: -
DNA: TGTGCCAGTAGTCCGGAGAGGGCGGGGATAATGGACTATGGCTACACCTTC
CDR3: CASSPERAGIMDYGYTF

V: TRBV5-1
D: TRBD1
J: TRBJ2-7
size: -
DNA: TGCGCCAGCAGCGCTTCAGGGGGCATGTCCTACGAGCAGTACTTC
CDR3: CASSASGGMSYEQYF

V: TRBV5-1
D: TRBD1
J: TRBJ1-1
size: -
DNA: TGCGCCAGCAGGGAACTGACAGGGGAGACTGAAGCTTTCTTT
CDR3: CASRELTGETEAFF

V: TRBV9
D: -
J: TRBJ1-2
size: -
DNA: TGTGCCAGCAGCGTAGCGGGGGGTGGCTACACCTTC
CDR3: CASSVAGGGYTF

V: TRBV7-9
D: TRBD1
J: TRBJ2-5
size: -
DNA: TGTGCCAGCAGCCCTCCGACAGGGGGCGCGGAGGAGCAGTACTTC
CDR3: CASSPPTGGAEEQYF

V: TRBV9
D: TRBD2
J: TRBJ2-3
size: -
DNA: TGTGCCAGCAGCCCCCGTAGACTAGCTGAAGATACGCAGTATTTT
CDR3: CASSPRRLAEDTQYF

V: TRBV19
D: -
J: TRBJ2-1
size: few
DNA: TGTGCCAGTAGTATAGATCTCAGGGATGAGCAGTTCTTC
CDR3: CASSIDLRDEQFF

V: TRBV5-1
D: TRBD1
J: TRBJ2-1
size: -
DNA: TGCGCCAGCAGCGCCCGGGACAGGGAAAACAATGAGCAGTTCTTC
CDR3: CASSARDRENNEQFF

V: TRBV15
D: -
J: TRBJ2-2
size: -
DNA: TGTGCCACCAGCAGAGTCGGGGGCACCGGGGAGCTGTTTTTT
CDR3: CATSRVGGTGELFF

V: TRBV6-5
D: -
J: TRBJ1-1
size: once
DNA: TGTGCCAGCAGTGGCCGGGGGAACACTGAAGCTTTCTTT
CDR3: CASSGRGNTEAFF

V: TRBV6-5
D: -
J: TRBJ1-5
size: -
DNA: TGTGCCAGCAGTTACTCGATGTCAGGCCATCAGCCCCAGCATTTT
CDR3: CASSYSMSGHQPQHF

V: TRBV5-1
D: -
J: TRBJ2-2
size: -
DNA: TGCGCCAGCAGCCCAGTTACCGGGGAGCTGTTTTTT
CDR3: CASSPVTGELFF

V: TRBV20-1
D: -
J: TRBJ1-1
size: -
DNA: TGCAGTGGAAGCGTCCGCGATGAAGCTTTCTTT
CDR3: CSGSVRDEAFF

V: TRBV6-5
D: -
J: TRBJ1-1
size: -
DNA: TGTGCCAGCAGTTACGTACGGGGAACTGAAGCTTTCTTT
CDR3: CASSYVRGTEAFF

V: TRBV4-1
D: -
J: TRBJ2-7
size: -
DNA: TGCGCCAGCAGCCAACAGGGTTTAAGCTCCTACGAGCAGTACTTC
CDR3: CASSQQGLSSYEQYF

V: TRBV13
D: TRBD1
J: TRBJ2-2
size: -
DNA: TGTGCCAGCAGTTGGGACAGGGATACCGGGGAGCTGTTTTTT
CDR3: CASSWDRDTGELFF

V: TRBV7-3
D: -
J: TRBJ1-5
size: -
DNA: TGTGCCAGCAGCTTATCCCGGGGAGGGCAGACAGGCAGTCAGCCCCAGCATTTT
CDR3: CASSLSRGGQTGSQPQHF

V: TRBV29-1
D: TRBD1
J: TRBJ2-1
size: -
DNA: TGCAGCGTGGGGCTTGGACAGGGAAACAATGAGCAGTTCTTC
CDR3: CSVGLGQGNNEQFF

V: TRBV7-2
D: TRBD2
J: TRBJ2-1
size: once
DNA: TGTGCCAGCTCGAACGGGGGGAGCTCCTACAATGAGCAGTTCTTC
CDR3: CASSNGGSSYNEQFF

V: TRBV29-1
D: TRBD1
J: TRBJ2-5
size: -
DNA: TGCAGCGTTGAAGATCTGCGCAGGGGGCGCAGAGAGACCCAGTACTTC
CDR3: CSVEDLRRGRRETQYF

V: TRBV30
D: TRBD1
J: TRBJ1-1
size: -
DNA: TGTGCCTGGAGTGTTCCGGGACAGGGAGAAGCTTTCTTT
CDR3: CAWSVPGQGEAFF

V: TRBV30
D: -
J: TRBJ2-3
size: -
DNA: TGTGCCTTGACAGAGGGGGGCACAGATACGCAGTATTTT
CDR3: CALTEGGTDTQYF

V: TRBV27
D: -
J: TRBJ1-2
size: -
DNA: TGTGCCAGCAGTTTAGACGGGGAGGTGGATGGCTACACCTTC
CDR3: CASSLDGEVDGYTF

V: TRBV9
D: TRBD1
J: TRBJ2-7
size: -
DNA: TGTGCCAGCAGCGTAGCGGGGCAGGGGGCATTCACGGAGCAGTACTTC
CDR3: CASSVAGQGAFTEQYF

V: TRBV6-1
D: -
J: TRBJ1-1
size: -
DNA: TGTGCCAGCAGGAACAGTTTGAACACTGAAGCTTTCTTT
CDR3: CASRNSLNTEAFF

V: TRBV30
D: TRBD2
J: TRBJ2-1
size: -
DNA: TGTGCCCGGAGGGGGACTAGCGGGAGGCATGAGCAGTTCTTC
CDR3: CARRGTSGRHEQFF

V: TRBV2
D: TRBD1
J: TRBJ1-1
size: -
DNA: TGTGCCAGCAGTTGGGGACAGATGAACACTGAAGCTTTCTTT
CDR3: CASSWGQMNTEAFF

V: TRBV6-5
D: -
J: TRBJ1-2
size: -
DNA: TGTGCCAGCAGGGAGGGTAGCTATGGCTACACCTTC
CDR3: CASREGSYGYTF

V: TRBV2
D: -
J: TRBJ1-5
size: -
DNA: TGTGCCAGCAGTGAAGACGGTGGCAATCAGCCCCAGCATTTT
CDR3: CASSEDGGNQPQHF

V: TRBV7-9
D: -
J: TRBJ1-4
size: once
DNA: TGTGCCAGCAGCTTAGCGCACCAGCGGCGTGCAACTAATGAAAAACTGTTTTTT
CDR3: CASSLAHQRRATNEKLFF

V: TRBV4-1
D: TRBD1
J: TRBJ2-3
size: -
DNA: TGCGCCAGCAGCCACCTGGCTGACAGGGCATCAGATACGCAGTATTTT
CDR3: CASSHLADRASDTQYF

V: TRBV4-1
D: TRBD2
J: TRBJ2-1
size: -
DNA: TGCGCCAGCAGCCAAGTGAGCGGGAGCTGGAATGAGCAGTTCTTC
CDR3: CASSQVSGSWNEQFF

V: TRBV19
D: -
J: TRBJ1-4
size: once
DNA: TGTGCCAGTAGCCTCCAAGGGGGGGGTTTCTCAACTAATGAAAAACTGTTTTTT
CDR3: CASSLQGGGFSTNEKLFF

V: TRBV2
D: -
J: TRBJ2-5
size: -
DNA: TGTGCCAGCAGTGAAGACCCAGCGGAGACCCAGTACTTC
CDR3: CASSEDPAETQYF

V: TRBV2
D: -
J: TRBJ1-5
size: -
DNA: TGTGCCAGCAGTGCGCGAACCAATCAACCCCAGCATTTT
CDR3: CASSARTNQPQHF

V: TRBV6-1
D: -
J: TRBJ2-2
size: once
DNA: TGTGCCAGCAGTGAAGCGGCAGGGGCTAGCGGGGAGCTGTTTTTT
CDR3: CASSEAAGASGELFF

V: TRBV5-1
D: TRBD2
J: TRBJ2-3
size: -
DNA: TGCGCCAGCAGCTTGGGCGGGGGGCGTGGAGATACGCAGTATTTT
CDR3: CASSLGGGRGDTQYF

V: TRBV30
D: -
J: TRBJ1-4
size: -
DNA: TGTGCCTGGAGTGTACCCACAGGGACTAATGAAAAACTGTTTTTT
CDR3: CAWSVPTGTNEKLFF

V: TRBV7-8
D: TRBD2
J: TRBJ2-5
size: -
DNA: TGTGCCAGCAGCCCTCACAGCGGGGGGGGCGAAGAGACCCAGTACTTC
CDR3: CASSPHSGGGEETQYF

V: TRBV6-4
D: TRBD1
J: TRBJ1-6
size: -
DNA: TGTGCCAGCAGAGGGACAGGGGATAATTCACCCCTCCACTTT
CDR3: CASRGTGDNSPLHF